This T cell receptor (beta chain) appears in the sequencing data of a study of blood T cell repertoires in COVID-19. Authors' processing steps: Reference gene primer amplification gave estimated nucleated cell counts. Clones were read by immunoSEQ multiplex PCR, and TCRdb kept only the in-frame ones, dropping some. From that table come the V and J calls and clone size; the DNA was used to work out D and trimming. The repertoire consists of roughly 130,000 clones, with about 88% occurring once and the leading ten covering under 4.5%. The V end was cut by 1 base, the J end by 1 base, with 10 bases between. Germline-derived CDR1 and CDR2 are SGHTA and FQGTGA. The CDR3 length is 16 residues.

This clonotype was sampled from a man aged 50-60 years with active COVID-19. The chain couples TRBV7-3 to TRBJ2-2; D not certain. Material: peripheral blood. The CDR3 bases are TGTGCCAGCAGCTTAAGATGGTCGGGGAACACCGGGGAGCTGTTTTTT. This encodes CASSLRWSGNTGELFF.